A single sample gave rise to the 3 T cell receptor beta chains below, sequenced in a study of blood T cell repertoires in COVID-19. Sequencing was performed with immunoSEQ multiplex PCR; in TCRdb, only in-frame clones are kept and a portion is missing. The sample lists some 190,000 clones, about 88% occurring once. The source material was PBMCs or T cells enriched from blood (not recorded which). These receptors originate from a woman in her 40s in a cohort exposed to, infected with or recovered from COVID-19 (not recorded which).

The chain carries TRBV10-3 and TRBJ1-3; D call uncertain. Germline V gene data show CDR1 as ENHRY and CDR2 as SYGVKD. The CDR3 totals 15 residues. V was pared by 2 bases and J by 1 base, with 9 bases between. The CDR3 nucleotides read TGTGCCATCAGTGAGCCGCGGTATTCTGGAAACACCATATATTTT. Amino acids: CAISEPRYSGNTIYF.

This clone was counted between two and nine times. The CDR3 here is CASSLKPGYGYTF. In DNA form, the CDR3 reads TGTGCCAGCAGTTTAAAGCCCGGCTATGGCTACACCTTC. The rearrangement links TRBV27 to TRBJ1-2; D not certain. Deletions cut 2 bases from V and 4 bases from J, with 8 bases between. Germline V CDR1 and CDR2: MNHEY, SMNVEV (reference sequence). The CDR3 consists of 13 residues.

The rearrangement links TRBV4-1 to TRBJ1-4; perhaps TRBD1 as D (5 bases). The CDR3 is made up of 17 amino acids. The germline V gene has CDR1 MGHRA and CDR2 YSYEKL. Trimming left V 1 base short and J 4 bases short, with 16 bases between. The CDR3 reads CASSQGAGLMDNEKLFF. The CDR3 DNA is TGCGCCAGCAGCCAAGGTGCGGGGCTCATGGATAATGAAAAACTGTTTTTT.